The 30 T cell receptor beta chains given below trace back to one sample, sequenced in a study of T-cell memory formation after mild COVID-19. TCRdb passed the 5' RACE reads through MiXCR, listing each CDR3 protein once. The sample includes hundreds of thousands of distinct CDR3 sequences, roughly 22% of them seen just once. The sample was PBMCs or a T cell subset sorted from them (not recorded which). The source of these receptors is an adult woman who had mild COVID-19 (a few samples of this study predate the infection). Cell type and time point are not known.

This clonotype came up a few times. This chain joins TRBV3-1 and TRBJ2-1, with D possibly matching TRBD2 (6 bases). The CDR3 has 12 amino acids. Per the germline V gene, CDR1 is LGHDT and CDR2 is YNNKEL (reference sequence). V lost 5 bases and J 9 bases, leaving 11 bases between the germline ends. The CDR3 nucleotides read TGTGCCAGCAGCTCGACTAGAACTGAGCAGTTCTTC. Protein sequence: CASSSTRTEQFF.

This clonotype was detected many times. The chain links TRBV2 to TRBJ2-7; D might be TRBD1 (6 bases). From germline, CDR1 is SNHLY and CDR2 FYNNEI. The CDR3 contains 15 residues. Trimming cost V 7 bases and J 3 bases, with 19 bases left between them. CDR3 sequence (DNA): TGTGCCAGCACTATTTCGGGACATCTAATCTACGAGCAGTACTTC. Amino acid sequence: CASTISGHLIYEQYF.

The chain joins TRBV6-4 to TRBJ1-2; D not resolved. CDR1 is MRHNA and CDR2 is SNTAGT in the germline V gene. Trimming removed 4 bases from V and 5 bases from J, with 11 bases in between. The CDR3 length is 13 residues. The CDR3 loop is CASSGQEHYGYTF. The DNA for the CDR3 is TGTGCCAGCAGTGGGCAGGAACATTATGGCTACACCTTC.

In DNA, the CDR3 is TGCGCCAGCAGCCAAGATGGTGACACTTACTATGGCTACACCTTC. It specifies CASSQDGDTYYGYTF. This sequence joins TRBV4-1 and TRBJ1-2; D uncertain. The CDR3 is 15 amino acids. V lost 0 bases to trimming and J lost 3 bases, with 11 bases between them. Germline V CDR1 and CDR2: MGHRA, YSYEKL.

This clonotype was seen a few times. This chain connects TRBV20-1 to TRBJ2-7, with D possibly being TRBD1 (5 bases). The germline V gene encodes CDR1 DFQATT and CDR2 SNEGSKA (reference sequence). This CDR3 has 16 amino acids. V was pared by 0 bases and J by 1 base, with 16 bases between. The CDR3 sequence: CSARDLQVGPSYEQYF. In DNA form, the CDR3 reads TGCAGTGCTAGAGATCTACAGGTAGGGCCATCCTACGAGCAGTACTTC.

This clonotype was detected a few times. The rearrangement uses TRBV20-1 and TRBJ2-3, with a possible D match to TRBD2 (5 bases). This CDR3 contains 14 residues. Per germline, CDR1 DFQATT and CDR2 SNEGSKA (reference sequence). The V and J ends lost 3 bases and 2 bases respectively, with 12 bases between them. The CDR3 region is CSARFLANTDTQYF. For the CDR3, the DNA is TGCAGTGCTAGGTTCCTAGCCAACACAGATACGCAGTATTTT.

The V and J genes are TRBV9 and TRBJ2-7; 7 bases fit TRBD1. Trimming cost V 4 bases and J 5 bases; bases outside gene matches: 9. CDR1 and CDR2 from the germline V gene are SGDLS and YYNGEE. The length of the CDR3 is 14 residues. The CDR3 coding sequence is TGTGCCAGCAGCATTTTTTCGACAGGGCACGAGCAGTACTTC. It yields the protein CASSIFSTGHEQYF.

This clonotype was seen a handful of times. The chain joins TRBV29-1 to TRBJ1-1; D may be TRBD1 (6 bases). Germline V CDR1 and CDR2: SQVTM, ANQGSEA. The CDR3 totals 13 residues. V lost 2 bases and J 4 bases, leaving 11 bases between the germline ends. This CDR3 reads CSVEQGTRTEAFF. Written as DNA, the CDR3 is TGCAGCGTTGAACAGGGGACACGCACTGAAGCTTTCTTT.

This clonotype showed up just a few times. This chain joins TRBV4-2 and TRBJ2-3, with 10 positions matching TRBD2. CDR1 is LGHNA, CDR2 YNFKEQ, per germline. V dropped 2 bases and J dropped 4; count of bases not matched to a gene: 9. The CDR3 consists of 17 residues. CDR3 in DNA: TGTGCCAGCAGCCAAAGAAAGCGGGGGGGCCAGGCAGATACGCAGTATTTT. It codes for CASSQRKRGGQADTQYF.

This clonotype was counted a few times. The chain has TRBV3-1 and TRBJ1-2; D unresolved. The V and J ends lost 2 bases and 8 bases respectively, with 18 bases between them. CDR3 length: 15 residues. Germline V CDR1 and CDR2: LGHDT, YNNKEL (reference sequence). Here the CDR3 reads CASSQLEGREAGYTF. The CDR3 DNA sequence: TGTGCCAGCAGCCAATTAGAGGGCCGGGAAGCGGGCTACACCTTC.

In its sample, this clonotype was seen a few times. Written as DNA, the CDR3 is TGTGCCCGAACAGAGAGACAGGGACCCTACGAGCAGTACTTC. Translation gives CARTERQGPYEQYF. This sequence joins TRBV27 and TRBJ2-7, with 7 bases lining up with TRBD1. Germline V gene sequence: CDR1 MNHEY, CDR2 SMNVEV (reference sequence). CDR3 length equals 14 residues. Trimming at V came to 11 bases and at J to 2 bases, leaving 12 bases not matched to a gene.

The chain is built from TRBV6-6 and TRBJ1-4, with D possibly matching TRBD1 (5 bases). The CDR3 is 13 residues long. V lost 8 bases to trimming and J lost 4 bases, with 11 bases between them. Per germline, CDR1 MNHNY and CDR2 SVGAGI (reference sequence). The CDR3 reads CASGQGSNEKLFF. The DNA of the CDR3 is TGTGCCAGCGGGCAGGGTAGTAATGAAAAACTGTTTTTT.

J is TRBJ2-1 and V is TRBV7-9; D is uncertain. This CDR3 is 15 amino acids long. Germline V CDR1 and CDR2: SEHNR, FQNEAQ (reference sequence). Trimming pared 4 bases from V and 0 bases from J, leaving 10 bases between. The CDR3 DNA follows: TGTGCCAGCAGCTCCTTCCCGAGCTCCTACAATGAGCAGTTCTTC. This gives the protein CASSSFPSSYNEQFF.

The gene calls are TRBV29-1 and TRBJ2-7, with D uncertain. Germline CDR1 SQVTM, CDR2 ANQGSEA. Trimming left V 2 bases short and J 2 bases short, with 13 bases between. The CDR3 has 14 residues. CDR3 coding DNA: TGCAGCGTTGAATTCCCTGACAAGACCTACGAGCAGTACTTC. It specifies CSVEFPDKTYEQYF.

This chain uses TRBV6-1 with TRBJ2-7; possibly TRBD2 for D (6 bases). The CDR3 consists of 15 residues. CDR1 is MNHNS, CDR2 SASEGT, per germline. Trimming left V 6 bases short and J 6 bases short, with 21 bases between. For the CDR3, the DNA is TGTGCCAGCAGGGCAGCGGGCTACCCATGGGGCGAGCAGTACTTC. It encodes CASRAAGYPWGEQYF.

This chain links TRBV12-3 or TRBV12-4 with TRBJ2-1; 10 positions match TRBD2. This CDR3 spans 15 amino acids. Trimming at V came to 4 bases and at J to 8 bases, leaving 8 bases not matched to a gene. CDR3 sequence reads: CASSSMLAGVHEQFF. As DNA, the CDR3 is TGTGCCAGCAGTTCCATGCTAGCGGGAGTTCATGAGCAGTTCTTC.

The chain couples TRBV7-9 to TRBJ2-6; D is undetermined. Trimming removed 2 bases at V and 6 bases at J, with 2 bases between. Germline CDR1 reads SEHNR; CDR2 reads FQNEAQ (reference sequence). The CDR3 has 12 amino acids. The CDR3 region has the DNA TGTGCCAGCAGCTTAACGGCCAACGTCCTGACTTTC. Translation: CASSLTANVLTF. Variable domain in full (rest from reference TRBV7-9 and TRBJ2-6): DTGVSQNPRHKITKRGQNVTFRCDPISEHNRLYWYRQTLGQGPEFLTYFQNEAQLEKSRLLSDRFSAERPKGSFSTLEIQRTEQGDSAMYLCASSLTANVLTFGAGSRLTVL.

V and J are TRBV6-4 and TRBJ1-1, with 7 bases that match TRBD1. Germline trimming cut 6 bases from V and 9 bases from J; bases unmatched to any gene: 16. There are 15 residues in the CDR3. CDR1 is MRHNA and CDR2 is SNTAGT in the germline V gene. CDR3 in DNA: TGTGCCAGCAGGCCGGAGGACAGGTCTCTTGGTAAAGCTTTCTTT. Protein product: CASRPEDRSLGKAFF.

Here the CDR3 reads CASSPRALRDGGHEQYF. CDR3 nucleotide sequence: TGTGCCAGCAGCCCGAGGGCGCTACGGGATGGAGGCCACGAGCAGTACTTC. The V call is TRBV11-2, the J call TRBJ2-7, with D tentatively TRBD2 (5 bases). V was pared by 5 bases and J by 5 bases, with 25 bases between. CDR1 and CDR2 (germline): SGHAT, FQNNGV. The CDR3 consists of 17 residues.

Many counts were recorded for this clonotype. The chain joins TRBV5-1 to TRBJ2-2; the D is unclear. V was clipped by 3 bases and J by 2 bases, with 11 bases between them. The CDR3 is 15 amino acids. Per germline, CDR1 SGHRS and CDR2 YFSETQ. DNA for the CDR3: TGCGCCAGCAGCTCCAGGACGGGTAACACCGGGGAGCTGTTTTTT. It specifies CASSSRTGNTGELFF.

The chain employs TRBV4-2 and TRBJ2-3; TRBD2 matches at 8 bases. CDR1 is LGHNA, CDR2 YNFKEQ, per germline. The CDR3 has 18 amino acids. The ends lost 2 bases at V and 0 bases at J; junction bases unmatched: 10. CDR3 amino acids: CASSQTRISGESTDTQYF. Here the CDR3 DNA reads TGTGCCAGCAGCCAAACTAGGATTAGCGGGGAGAGCACAGATACGCAGTATTTT.

In this sample, this clonotype turned up a few times. V is TRBV5-5 and J is TRBJ2-1, with TRBD2 matching 13 bases. Germline CDR1 reads SGHKS; CDR2 reads YYEKEE (reference sequence). This CDR3 contains 16 residues. V was clipped by 3 bases and J by 8 bases; unmatched bases: 8. The CDR3 spells CASSSTTSGGAHEQFF. Written as DNA, the CDR3 is TGTGCCAGCAGCTCCACTACTAGCGGGGGGGCCCATGAGCAGTTCTTC.

The chain couples TRBV10-3 to TRBJ2-4, with D hard to call. The length of the CDR3 is 15 residues. Trimming took off 0 bases at V and 3 bases at J, with 9 bases between the two ends. Germline CDR1 and CDR2: ENHRY and SYGVKD. CDR3: CAISESTGDKNIQYF. The CDR3 DNA reads as TGTGCCATCAGTGAGTCGACCGGAGACAAAAACATTCAGTACTTC.

This clonotype was seen a few times. V and J are TRBV20-1 and TRBJ1-2; D unclear. The length of the CDR3 is 10 residues. V lost 5 bases, J lost 3 bases, and 4 bases lay in between. Germline lookup yields CDR1 DFQATT and CDR2 SNEGSKA (reference sequence). The CDR3 sequence: CSAHDYGYTF. The DNA of the CDR3 is TGCAGTGCTCACGACTATGGCTACACCTTC.

This clonotype has only a few counts. The chain joins TRBV3-1 to TRBJ2-1; the match to TRBD2 covers 14 bases. V trimming: 6 bases; J trimming: 1 base; junction bases outside the gene matches: 5. Germline CDR1 and CDR2: LGHDT and YNNKEL (reference sequence). The CDR3 runs 17 residues. CDR3 residues: CASRKGLAGESYNEQFF. The CDR3, as DNA: TGTGCCAGCAGGAAGGGACTAGCGGGAGAGTCCTACAATGAGCAGTTCTTC.

This clonotype has ten or more counts. J is TRBJ2-7 and V is TRBV6-2 or TRBV6-3; TRBD2 matches 8 bases. CDR3 size: 14 residues. V lost 6 bases, J lost 7 bases, and 11 bases stayed unmatched. Germline CDR1 and CDR2: MNHEY and SVGEGT. The CDR3 nucleotides are TGTGCCAGCAGGCCACTAGCGGCAACCTCGGAGCAGTACTTC. This codes for CASRPLAATSEQYF.

This sequence joins TRBV20-1 and TRBJ1-5; D ambiguous. CDR1 DFQATT and CDR2 SNEGSKA come from the germline V gene (reference sequence). There are 13 residues in the CDR3. V was trimmed by 6 bases and J by 2 bases, leaving 11 bases between them. The CDR3 here is CSAVRQGNQPQHF. As DNA, the CDR3 is TGCAGTGCGGTTCGGCAGGGCAATCAGCCCCAGCATTTT.

This clonotype has just a few counts. V and J are TRBV6-4 and TRBJ2-2; possibly TRBD1 for D (7 bases). V lost 2 bases, J lost 4 bases, and 11 bases lay in between. The CDR3 covers 15 residues. Germline V gives CDR1 MRHNA, CDR2 SNTAGT. CDR3 sequence reads: CASSDQGGGTGELFF. The CDR3 DNA reads TGTGCCAGCAGTGACCAGGGGGGAGGCACCGGGGAGCTGTTTTTT.

This clonotype showed up just a few times. The J gene is TRBJ2-6, the V gene TRBV13; D call uncertain. Germline V gives CDR1 PRHDT, CDR2 FYEKMQ (reference sequence). Trimming took 5 bases from V and 4 from J, leaving 15 bases between them. The CDR3 runs 16 residues. The DNA of the CDR3 is TGTGCCAGCAGCCGAAACCGGGCATCCGGGGCCAACGTCCTGACTTTC. This gives the protein CASSRNRASGANVLTF. The full variable domain, its missing parts supplied by reference TRBV13 and TRBJ2-6, is AAGVIQSPRHLIKEKRETATLKCYPIPRHDTVYWYQQGPGQDPQFLISFYEKMQSDKGSIPDRFSAQQFSDYHSELNMSSLELGDSALYFCASSRNRASGANVLTFGAGSRLTVL.

The chain links TRBV5-1 to TRBJ2-4; D might be TRBD1 (6 bases). CDR1 and CDR2 (germline): SGHRS, YFSETQ. This CDR3 comprises 14 residues. V dropped 0 bases and J dropped 6 bases, with 10 bases sitting between them. As DNA, the CDR3 is TGCGCCAGCAGCTTGGCCAGGGGTGGAAACATTCAGTACTTC. Encoded protein: CASSLARGGNIQYF.